This is a list of T cell receptor beta chains from one sample in a study of neurological immune-mediated disorders. In TCRdb, the 5' RACE reads were re-called with MiXCR into one record per CDR3 protein. The sample carries over 50,000 distinct CDR3 sequences, roughly 5% recorded once. Material: PBMCs. The receptors were sampled from a human donor with multiple sclerosis. The donor label of this sample is uncertain. Both conserved end residues are part of each CDR3. Each record gives: D gene, J gene, clone size, V gene, CDR3 protein, CDR3 DNA. D genes are given only for firm matches. Expanded clones get a size class; other rows say once, few or many, or leave the size out.

.	TRBJ1-2	many	TRBV5-1	CASSLEDSGYGYTF	TGCGCCAGCAGCTTGGAGGACAGCGGCTATGGCTACACCTTC
.	TRBJ2-7	many	TRBV5-1	CASSFIPQGTGHEQYF	TGCGCCAGCAGCTTCATCCCACAGGGTACAGGGCACGAGCAGTACTTC
.	TRBJ1-1	many	TRBV9	CASSVSPGGQLEAFF	TGTGCCAGCAGCGTGTCTCCGGGAGGACAGCTTGAAGCTTTCTTT
.	TRBJ2-1	many	TRBV20-1	CSAREPPWGNEQFF	TGCAGTGCTAGAGAACCTCCATGGGGAAATGAGCAGTTCTTC
.	TRBJ1-2	many	TRBV5-1	CASSGIAGRDGYTF	TGCGCCAGCAGCGGTATCGCCGGCCGGGATGGCTACACCTTC
.	TRBJ1-4	many	TRBV20-1	CSARDIPGGTNEKLFF	TGCAGTGCTAGAGATATACCCGGCGGTACTAATGAAAAACTGTTTTTT
TRBD2	TRBJ2-1	few	TRBV7-2	CASSLSRTSGGHSSYNEQFF	TGTGCCAGCAGCTTATCCCGGACTAGCGGGGGCCACAGCTCCTACAATGAGCAGTTCTTC
.	TRBJ1-6	few	TRBV19	CASSQEYSPLHF	TGTGCCAGTAGCCAGGAGTATTCACCCCTCCACTTT
.	TRBJ1-4	many	TRBV7-6	CASSRPGGWTNEKLFF	TGTGCCAGCAGCCGACCCGGGGGATGGACTAATGAAAAACTGTTTTTT
.	TRBJ2-3	few	TRBV4-2	CASSLGPPADTQYF	TGTGCCAGCAGCCTGGGCCCCCCCGCAGATACGCAGTATTTT
.	TRBJ1-1	few	TRBV5-5	CVSSLEGRTEAFF	TGTGTCAGCAGCTTGGAGGGGAGGACTGAAGCTTTCTTT
.	TRBJ2-1	many	TRBV18	CASSPLSSSYNEQFF	TGTGCCAGCTCACCCCTGAGTAGCTCCTACAATGAGCAGTTCTTC
.	TRBJ1-1	few	TRBV12-3/TRBV12-4	CASQPGSPPEAFF	TGTGCCAGTCAGCCAGGGTCCCCCCCTGAAGCTTTCTTT
.	TRBJ2-3	many	TRBV4-2	CASSQSRRNTDTQYF	TGTGCCAGCAGCCAATCGAGACGTAACACAGATACGCAGTATTTT
.	TRBJ2-7	many	TRBV12-3/TRBV12-4	CASSIGGTPRYEQYF	TGTGCCAGCAGTATTGGTGGGACACCTCGTTACGAGCAGTACTTC
.	TRBJ2-4	many	TRBV5-1	CASSLRGWGNIQYF	TGCGCCAGCAGTCTTCGGGGATGGGGGAACATTCAGTACTTC
TRBD1	TRBJ2-7	.	TRBV20-1	CSAADRASYEQYF	TGCAGTGCGGCAGACAGGGCCTCCTACGAGCAGTACTTC
.	TRBJ1-2	many	TRBV5-4	CASSEGHPENYGYTF	TGTGCCAGCAGCGAGGGACACCCTGAGAACTATGGCTACACCTTC
TRBD1	TRBJ2-2	many	TRBV4-1	CASSQSRQGARTGELFF	TGCGCCAGCAGCCAATCCCGACAGGGGGCGCGGACCGGGGAGCTGTTTTTT
.	TRBJ2-1	many	TRBV7-8	CASTNKILEQFF	TGTGCCAGCACCAATAAGATTCTGGAGCAGTTCTTC
TRBD2	TRBJ2-3	many	TRBV10-3	CAISESSGTTFGTQYF	TGTGCCATCAGTGAGTCCAGCGGGACTACCTTCGGTACGCAGTATTTT
.	TRBJ1-5	many	TRBV2	CASRRTLSNQPQHF	TGTGCCAGCCGGCGGACCCTTAGCAATCAGCCCCAGCATTTT
.	TRBJ1-4	many	TRBV12-3/TRBV12-4	CASSSGSGGEEKLFF	TGTGCCAGCAGTTCGGGGAGCGGGGGTGAGGAAAAACTGTTTTTT
TRBD2	TRBJ2-2	many	TRBV5-1	CASSLTIAGGPNTGELFF	TGCGCCAGCAGCTTGACGATAGCGGGGGGACCGAACACCGGGGAGCTGTTTTTT
TRBD1	TRBJ1-1	many	TRBV5-1	CASSLRGTGGWVNTEAFF	TGCGCCAGCAGCCTGAGAGGGACAGGGGGATGGGTGAACACTGAAGCTTTCTTT
.	TRBJ2-2	many	TRBV10-3	CAISDPGAANTGELFF	TGTGCCATCAGTGACCCGGGCGCCGCGAACACCGGGGAGCTGTTTTTT
.	TRBJ2-7	many	TRBV6-5	CASRDWTNPYEQYF	TGTGCCAGCAGAGACTGGACAAATCCCTACGAGCAGTACTTC
TRBD1	TRBJ2-3	many	TRBV20-1	CSAYEGQGATDTQYF	TGCAGTGCTTATGAGGGACAGGGGGCCACAGATACGCAGTATTTT
TRBD1	TRBJ2-7	many	TRBV5-1	CASSLIAGGFGEQYF	TGCGCCAGCAGCTTAATCGCAGGGGGCTTCGGCGAGCAGTACTTC
TRBD2	TRBJ2-2	many	TRBV5-4	CASSAGLGTGELFF	TGTGCCAGCAGCGCGGGACTAGGCACCGGGGAGCTGTTTTTT
.	TRBJ1-3	many	TRBV10-3	CAISAGGSGNTIYF	TGTGCCATCAGTGCTGGAGGCTCTGGAAACACCATATATTTT